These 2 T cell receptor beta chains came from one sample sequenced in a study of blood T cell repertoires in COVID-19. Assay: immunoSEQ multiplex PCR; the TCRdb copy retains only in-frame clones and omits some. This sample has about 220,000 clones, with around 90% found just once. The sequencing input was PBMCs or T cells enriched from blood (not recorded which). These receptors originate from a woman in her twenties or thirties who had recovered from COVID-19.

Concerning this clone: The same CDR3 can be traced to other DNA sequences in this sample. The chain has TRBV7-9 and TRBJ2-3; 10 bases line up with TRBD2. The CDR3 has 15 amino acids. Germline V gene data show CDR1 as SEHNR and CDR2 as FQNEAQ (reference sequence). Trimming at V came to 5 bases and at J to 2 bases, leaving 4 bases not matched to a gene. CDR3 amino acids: CASSLLAGATDTQYF. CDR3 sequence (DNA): TGTGCCAGCAGCCTTCTAGCGGGGGCCACAGATACGCAGTATTTT.

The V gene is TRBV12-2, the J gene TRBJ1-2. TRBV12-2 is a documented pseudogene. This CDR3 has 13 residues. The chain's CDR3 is CASRFGYTRGYTF. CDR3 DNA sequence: TGTGCAAGTCGCTTTGGGTACACGAGGGGCTACACCTTC.